The 29 T cell receptor beta chains in this list originate from one sample, sequenced in a study of blood T cell repertoires in COVID-19. Clones were read by immunoSEQ multiplex PCR, and TCRdb kept only the in-frame ones, dropping some. The sample lists 150,000 to 200,000 clones, around 80% occurring once. Sample: peripheral blood. The receptors were gathered from a woman over 75 with active or convalescent COVID-19.

The rearrangement links TRBV25-1 to TRBJ1-2; D might be TRBD1 (6 bases). The germline gives CDR1 MGHDK, CDR2 SYGVNS. V was trimmed by 5 bases and J by 3 bases, leaving 7 bases between them. The CDR3 has 12 residues. CDR3 residues: CASSSGDYGYTF. CDR3 DNA sequence: TGTGCCAGCAGTTCAGGGGACTATGGCTACACCTTC.

This clone was recorded only once. This sequence joins TRBV18 and TRBJ1-1, with 9 bases identical to TRBD1. The CDR3 extends over 15 amino acids. V shed 11 bases, J shed 4 bases, and the junction held 14 bases outside the gene matches. CDR1 is KGHSH and CDR2 is LQKENI in the germline V gene. CDR3 DNA sequence: TGTGCCGCTGGGGCCCACAGGGGGCCGGGCACTGAAGCTTTCTTT. It is translated as CAAGAHRGPGTEAFF.

The J gene is TRBJ2-4, the V gene TRBV10-3; a possible D gene is TRBD1 (6 bases). Germline-derived CDR1 and CDR2 are ENHRY and SYGVKD. The CDR3 covers 17 residues. Trimming stripped 9 bases from V and 0 bases from J, with 21 bases between. CDR3 bases: TGTGCCATTAATAACCCGGGACACTACTTAGCCAAAAACATTCAGTACTTC. This codes for CAINNPGHYLAKNIQYF.

This clone was detected only a few times. The J gene is TRBJ1-6, the V gene TRBV3-1 (or the pseudogene TRBV3-2), with a weak D call TRBD1 (5 bases). Trimming stripped 4 bases from V and 7 bases from J, with 14 bases between. The CDR3 runs to 15 residues. Germline loops: CDR1 LGHDT, CDR2 YNNKEL (reference sequence). The DNA of the CDR3 is TGTGCCAGCAGCCCCAGTGGGGCCAACAATTCACCCCTCCACTTT. This encodes CASSPSGANNSPLHF.

This chain uses TRBV9 with TRBJ2-7, with D maybe TRBD2 (5 bases). Germline assignment: CDR1 SGDLS and CDR2 YYNGEE. V gave up 0 bases and J gave up 2 bases, with 12 bases separating them. The CDR3 sequence is 15 residues long. Here the CDR3 DNA reads TGTGCCAGCAGCGTAGCTACGCTGGGAGCCTACGAGCAGTACTTC. Its translation is CASSVATLGAYEQYF.

V gene TRBV7-9 combines with J gene TRBJ1-3; D unclear. From germline, CDR1 is SEHNR and CDR2 FQNEAQ (reference sequence). V was cut by 3 bases and J by 2 bases, with 5 bases left in between. The CDR3 spans 13 residues. The CDR3 is CASSLQTGNTIYF. As DNA, the CDR3 is TGTGCCAGCAGCTTGCAGACTGGAAACACCATATATTTT.

The chain carries TRBV19 and TRBJ1-2, with D perhaps matching TRBD1 (5 bases). This CDR3 has 15 residues. The ends were cut back, 3 bases at V and 5 bases at J, with 16 bases in the middle. Germline V gives CDR1 LNHDA, CDR2 SQIVND (reference sequence). The CDR3 sequence is CASSMGPRGGYGYTF. The DNA of the CDR3 is TGTGCCAGTAGTATGGGTCCTCGCGGGGGATATGGCTACACCTTC. Full variable domain (rest looked up from reference TRBV19 and TRBJ1-2): DGGITQSPKYLFRKEGQNVTLSCEQNLNHDAMYWYRQDPGQGLRLIYYSQIVNDFQKGDIAEGYSVSREKKESFPLTVTSAQKNPTAFYLCASSMGPRGGYGYTFGSGTRLTVV.

The chain joins TRBV24-1 to TRBJ2-7; D is ambiguous. This CDR3 spans 14 amino acids. The V end was cut by 3 bases, the J end by 12 bases, with 20 bases between. The germline gives CDR1 KGHDR, CDR2 SFDVKD. The chain's CDR3 is CATSDPYLGLRVYF. The CDR3 coding sequence is TGTGCCACCAGTGATCCCTACTTGGGTCTCCGGGTGTACTTC.

The chain links TRBV5-1 to TRBJ2-1, with D maybe TRBD1 (5 bases). The CDR3 consists of 15 residues. Trimming removed 2 bases from V and 4 bases from J, with 13 bases in between. Germline loops: CDR1 SGHRS, CDR2 YFSETQ. CDR3 loop: CASSLDGQGYNEQFF. The CDR3 DNA follows: TGCGCCAGCAGCTTAGACGGCCAGGGATACAATGAGCAGTTCTTC.

This chain uses TRBV7-2 with TRBJ1-2; 11 nucleotides line up with TRBD1. Losses at the gene ends were 5 bases for V and 10 bases for J; bases not matched to a gene: 9. Germline V lookup: CDR1 SGHTA, CDR2 FQGNSA. The CDR3 runs to 14 residues. The CDR3 sequence: CASSLQRTGGIYTF. The CDR3 DNA follows: TGTGCCAGCAGCCTCCAAAGGACAGGGGGCATCTACACCTTC.

V gene TRBV5-1 combines with J gene TRBJ1-1; D is unclear. Per the germline V gene, CDR1 is SGHRS and CDR2 is YFSETQ. The CDR3 consists of 14 residues. V was pared by 0 bases and J by 5 bases, with 11 bases between. CDR3 sequence (DNA): TGCGCCAGCAGCTTGGGGACTCTGGGGACTGAAGCTTTCTTT. Translated: CASSLGTLGTEAFF.

This clone has just a few counts. The V and J genes are TRBV27 and TRBJ1-6, with D unclear. The V end was cut by 3 bases, the J end by 3 bases, with 12 bases between. The CDR3 is 16 residues long. Germline lookup yields CDR1 MNHEY and CDR2 SMNVEV (reference sequence). CDR3 protein: CASSFSTAIYNSPLHF. The CDR3 nucleotides are TGTGCCAGCAGTTTCAGCACAGCAATCTATAATTCACCCCTCCACTTT.

This clone was observed a few times. The chain carries TRBV4-3 and TRBJ1-1, with D maybe TRBD1 (6 bases). V lost 0 bases, J lost 4 bases, and 12 bases lay in between. In germline, CDR1 is LGHNA, CDR2 YSLEER. The CDR3 length is 15 residues. Here the CDR3 reads CASSQEYRDRTEAFF. The CDR3 nucleotides read TGCGCCAGCAGCCAAGAATACAGGGATCGCACTGAAGCTTTCTTT.

The chain joins TRBV7-8 to TRBJ1-5; TRBD1 is a possible D gene (5 bases). Germline V lookup: CDR1 SGHVS, CDR2 FQNEAQ. The V and J ends lost 2 bases and 7 bases respectively, with 12 bases between them. The CDR3 length is 14 residues. This chain's CDR3 is CASSLFRDWQPQHF. For the CDR3, the DNA is TGTGCCAGCAGCTTATTCAGGGATTGGCAGCCCCAGCATTTT. The whole variable domain, filled in from reference TRBV7-8 and TRBJ1-5, reads GAGVSQSPRYKVAKRGQDVALRCDPISGHVSLFWYQQALGQGPEFLTYFQNEAQLDKSGLPSDRFFAERPEGSVSTLKIQRTQQEDSAVYLCASSLFRDWQPQHFGDGTRLSIL.

This clone has a handful of counts. The chain recombines TRBV28 with TRBJ1-2; the match to TRBD1 covers 10 bases. Per the germline V gene, CDR1 is MDHEN and CDR2 is SYDVKM. V dropped 3 bases and J dropped 7; count of bases not matched to a gene: 5. This CDR3 has 14 residues. CDR3 nucleotides: TGTGCCAGCAGTTTGACAGGGGGCGCTTCTGGCTACACCTTC. The encoded protein is CASSLTGGASGYTF.

The CDR3, as DNA: TGTGCCAGCAGCAGGGTGGGACAGTACGAGCAGTACTTC. Protein sequence: CASSRVGQYEQYF. The rearrangement uses TRBV21-1 and TRBJ2-7; the table gives TRBD1 as D, unverified against the DNA. TRBV21-1 is classified as a pseudogene. The CDR3 length is 13 residues.

This clone has a single count. At the DNA level, this CDR3 is encoded by other sequences in the same sample as well. The V call is TRBV5-1, the J call TRBJ1-5; D perhaps matches TRBD1 (5 bases). The CDR3 contains 14 residues. CDR1 SGHRS and CDR2 YFSETQ come from the germline V gene. The V and J ends lost 1 base and 2 bases respectively, with 7 bases between them. CDR3 in DNA: TGCGCCAGCAGCTTGACAGGAGGCAATCAGCCCCAGCATTTT. It translates to CASSLTGGNQPQHF.

The chain couples TRBV6-5 to TRBJ2-7; the D gene is possibly TRBD2 (5 bases). CDR1 and CDR2 from the germline V gene are MNHEY and SVGAGI. V lost 6 bases and J lost 5, with 20 bases in between. The CDR3 is 15 residues long. This CDR3 is CASRFTRATQNEQYF. In nucleotides, the CDR3 is TGTGCCAGCAGATTTACTAGGGCTACCCAAAACGAGCAGTACTTC.

The chain uses TRBV6-4 and TRBJ2-1, with D possibly matching TRBD1 (6 bases). Germline-derived CDR1 and CDR2 are MRHNA and SNTAGT. CDR3 length: 15 residues. Trimming took off 4 bases at V and 0 bases at J, with 10 bases between the two ends. CDR3 amino acids: CASSVDSNSYNEQFF. The CDR3 DNA reads TGTGCCAGCAGTGTGGACAGTAACTCCTACAATGAGCAGTTCTTC.

This clone showed up just a few times. DNA for the CDR3: TGTGCCAGCAGCATAGACAGGTCGAACACTGAAGCTTTCTTT. It specifies CASSIDRSNTEAFF. The chain uses TRBV27 and TRBJ1-1; D is possibly TRBD1 (6 bases). The CDR3 is 14 residues long. Per germline, CDR1 MNHEY and CDR2 SMNVEV (reference sequence). V was cut by 6 bases and J by 1 base, with 12 bases left in between.

This clone was observed a single time. The genes are TRBV28 and TRBJ2-7, with a tentative D call TRBD2 (7 bases). Trimming shortened V by 4 bases and J by 2 bases, and 24 bases separated the two germline ends. This CDR3 has 18 amino acids. CDR1 is MDHEN and CDR2 is SYDVKM in the germline V gene. CDR3 region: CASSSPGGGSGVPYEQYF. The CDR3, as DNA: TGTGCCAGCAGTTCCCCGGGGGGCGGTTCGGGGGTCCCCTACGAGCAGTACTTC.

This sequence joins TRBV28 and TRBJ2-7; 8 bases agree with TRBD1. CDR1 and CDR2 from the germline V gene are MDHEN and SYDVKM. The CDR3 has 14 residues. V was pared by 5 bases and J by 3 bases, with 6 bases of the junction left unmatched. The CDR3 loop reads CASSIDRGGYEQYF. CDR3 DNA sequence: TGTGCCAGCAGTATCGACAGGGGAGGCTACGAGCAGTACTTC.

Worth noting for this clone: The same CDR3 is also encoded by other DNA sequences in this sample. This chain uses TRBV5-1 with TRBJ2-2; maybe TRBD1 (6 bases). CDR1 is SGHRS, CDR2 YFSETQ, per germline. Trimming cost V 2 bases and J 3 bases, with 8 bases left between them. This CDR3 contains 14 residues. The CDR3 is CASSLRTDTGELFF. The CDR3 region has the DNA TGCGCCAGCAGCTTAAGGACAGACACCGGGGAGCTGTTTTTT.

This clone was recorded a few times. The chain employs TRBV4-1 and TRBJ2-3; D is possibly TRBD1 (6 bases). Per germline, CDR1 MGHRA and CDR2 YSYEKL. The CDR3 loop spans 13 amino acids. The V gene lost 1 base and the J gene lost 6 bases, with 8 bases spanning the gap. DNA for the CDR3: TGCGCCAGCAGCCAAGTCAGGGGCGATACGCAGTATTTT. Translating it yields CASSQVRGDTQYF.

The chain combines TRBV7-2 with TRBJ2-2; tentative D call: TRBD2 (6 bases). Germline V CDR1 and CDR2: SGHTA, FQGNSA. The ends were cut back, 5 bases at V and 2 bases at J, with 9 bases in the middle. CDR3 size: 14 residues. The CDR3: CASSPGLNTGELFF. The CDR3 DNA sequence: TGTGCCAGCAGCCCGGGACTCAACACCGGGGAGCTGTTTTTT.

This rearrangement joins TRBV6-5 to TRBJ2-3, with 11 nucleotides matching TRBD2. With V trimmed by 9 bases and J by 5 bases, 7 bases remained unmatched. Germline V lookup: CDR1 MNHEY, CDR2 SVGAGI. This CDR3 spans 14 amino acids. CDR3 sequence (DNA): TGTGCCAGTAGCGGGGGGGCCCTAGGAGATACGCAGTATTTT. Translation gives CASSGGALGDTQYF.

This sequence joins TRBV6-1 and TRBJ1-3; D perhaps matches TRBD1 (6 bases). Germline values: CDR1 MNHNS, CDR2 SASEGT. The CDR3 spans 13 residues. The ends were cut back, 1 base at V and 11 bases at J, with 12 bases in the middle. CDR3 in amino acids: CASSEGTARAIYF. CDR3 DNA: TGTGCCAGCAGTGAAGGGACAGCCCGAGCCATATATTTT.

The V call is TRBV27, the J call TRBJ2-7; 7 bases are a match to TRBD1. J lost 1 base, V lost 5 bases, and 5 bases had no gene match. The CDR3 is made up of 14 amino acids. CDR1 and CDR2 (germline): MNHEY, SMNVEV (reference sequence). This CDR3 is CASSPWTGSYEQYF. DNA for the CDR3: TGTGCCAGCAGTCCATGGACAGGTTCCTACGAGCAGTACTTC.

This clone came up once. V gene TRBV5-1 combines with J gene TRBJ2-2, with 8 bases that match TRBD1. V shed 0 bases, J shed 3 bases, and the junction held 13 bases outside the gene matches. Germline loops: CDR1 SGHRS, CDR2 YFSETQ. There are 19 residues in the CDR3. CDR3 nucleotides: TGCGCCAGCAGCTTGGGAGCGGCAGGGGGCTTGCGGGACACCGGGGAGCTGTTTTTT. It translates to CASSLGAAGGLRDTGELFF.